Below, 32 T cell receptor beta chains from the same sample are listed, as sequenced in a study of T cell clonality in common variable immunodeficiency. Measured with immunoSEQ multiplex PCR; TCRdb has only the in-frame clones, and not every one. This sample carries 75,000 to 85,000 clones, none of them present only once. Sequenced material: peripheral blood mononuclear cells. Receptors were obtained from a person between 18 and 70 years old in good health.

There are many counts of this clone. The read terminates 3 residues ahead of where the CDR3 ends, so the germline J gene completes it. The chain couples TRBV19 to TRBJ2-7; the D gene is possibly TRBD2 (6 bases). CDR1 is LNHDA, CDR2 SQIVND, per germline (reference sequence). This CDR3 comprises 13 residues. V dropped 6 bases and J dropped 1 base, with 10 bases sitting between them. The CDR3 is CASSPGLSYEQYF. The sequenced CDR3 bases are TGTGCCAGTAGCCCGGGACTGTCCTACGAG.

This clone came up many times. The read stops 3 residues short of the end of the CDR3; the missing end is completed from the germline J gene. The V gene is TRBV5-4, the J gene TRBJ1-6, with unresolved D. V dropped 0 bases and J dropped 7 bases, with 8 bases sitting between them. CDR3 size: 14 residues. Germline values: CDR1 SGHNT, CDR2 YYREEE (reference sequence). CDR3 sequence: CASSLDPRNSPLHF. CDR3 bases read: TGTGCCAGCAGCTTGGATCCCAGAAATTCACCC.

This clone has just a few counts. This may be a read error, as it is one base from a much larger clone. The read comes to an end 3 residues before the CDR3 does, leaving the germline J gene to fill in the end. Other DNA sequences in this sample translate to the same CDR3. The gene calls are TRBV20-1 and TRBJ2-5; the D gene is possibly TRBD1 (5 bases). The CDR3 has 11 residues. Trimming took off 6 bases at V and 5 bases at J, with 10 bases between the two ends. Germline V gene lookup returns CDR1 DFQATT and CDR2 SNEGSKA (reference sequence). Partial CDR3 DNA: TGCAGTGCCAGCAAGGGGGAGACC. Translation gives CSASKGET. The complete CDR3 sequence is CSASKGETQYF.

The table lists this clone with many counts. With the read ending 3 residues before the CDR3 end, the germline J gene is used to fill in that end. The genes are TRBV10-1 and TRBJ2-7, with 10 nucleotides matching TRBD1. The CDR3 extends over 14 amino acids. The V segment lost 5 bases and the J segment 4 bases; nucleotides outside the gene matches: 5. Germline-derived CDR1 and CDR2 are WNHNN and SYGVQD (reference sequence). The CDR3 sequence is CASSSGQGWYEQYF. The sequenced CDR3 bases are TGCGCCAGCAGTTCGGGACAGGGGTGGTACGAG.

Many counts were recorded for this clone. CDR3 bases read: TGTGCCAGCAGACCTCTCCGGGTATATGGC. Its translation: CASRPLRVYG. The full CDR3 sequence reads CASRPLRVYGYTF. The chain employs TRBV7-9 and TRBJ1-2; no reliable D call. The CDR3 end falls 3 residues outside the read, so it is completed with the germline J gene. The CDR3 has 13 residues. The germline V and J ends were trimmed by 6 bases and 5 bases, with 13 bases remaining between them. Germline loops: CDR1 SEHNR, CDR2 FQNEAQ (reference sequence).

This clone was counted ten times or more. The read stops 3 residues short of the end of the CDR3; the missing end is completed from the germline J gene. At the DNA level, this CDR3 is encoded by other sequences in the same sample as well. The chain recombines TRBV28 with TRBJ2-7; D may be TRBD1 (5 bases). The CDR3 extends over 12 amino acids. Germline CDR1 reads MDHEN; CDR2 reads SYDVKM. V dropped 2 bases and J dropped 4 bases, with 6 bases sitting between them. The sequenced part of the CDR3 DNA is TGTGCCAGCAGTTTAGACAGTTACGAG. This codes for CASSLDSYE. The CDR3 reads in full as CASSLDSYEQYF.

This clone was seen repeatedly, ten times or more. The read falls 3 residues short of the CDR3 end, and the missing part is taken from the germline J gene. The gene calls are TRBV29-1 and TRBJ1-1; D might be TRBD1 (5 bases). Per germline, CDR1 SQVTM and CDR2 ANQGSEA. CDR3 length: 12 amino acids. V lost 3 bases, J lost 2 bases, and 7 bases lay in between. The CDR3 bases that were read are TGCAGCGTTGAGGGGCGCAACACTGAA. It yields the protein CSVEGRNTE. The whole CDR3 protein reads CSVEGRNTEAFF.

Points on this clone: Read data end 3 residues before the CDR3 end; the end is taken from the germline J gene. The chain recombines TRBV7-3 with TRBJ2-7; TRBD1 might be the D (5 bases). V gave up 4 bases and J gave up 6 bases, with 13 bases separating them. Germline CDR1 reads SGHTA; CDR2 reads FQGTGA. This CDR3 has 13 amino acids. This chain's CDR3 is CASSSTSTGEQYF. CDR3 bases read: TGTGCCAGCAGCTCGACGAGTACAGGCGAG.

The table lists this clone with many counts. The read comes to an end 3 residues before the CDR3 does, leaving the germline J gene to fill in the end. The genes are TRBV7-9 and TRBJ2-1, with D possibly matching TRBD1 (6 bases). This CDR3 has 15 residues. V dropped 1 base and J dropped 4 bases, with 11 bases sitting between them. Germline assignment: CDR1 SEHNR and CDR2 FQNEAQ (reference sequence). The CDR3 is CASSLGQVSYNEQFF. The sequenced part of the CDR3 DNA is TGTGCCAGCAGCTTAGGACAGGTCAGTTACAATGAG.

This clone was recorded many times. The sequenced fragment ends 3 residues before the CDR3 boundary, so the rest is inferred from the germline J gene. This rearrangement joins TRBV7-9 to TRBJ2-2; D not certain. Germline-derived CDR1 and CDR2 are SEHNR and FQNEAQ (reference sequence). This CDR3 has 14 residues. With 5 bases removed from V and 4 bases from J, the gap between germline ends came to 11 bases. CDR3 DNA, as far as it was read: TGTGCCAGCAGCCCTCGAGCCACCACCGGGGAG. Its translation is CASSPRATTGE. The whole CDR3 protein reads CASSPRATTGELFF.

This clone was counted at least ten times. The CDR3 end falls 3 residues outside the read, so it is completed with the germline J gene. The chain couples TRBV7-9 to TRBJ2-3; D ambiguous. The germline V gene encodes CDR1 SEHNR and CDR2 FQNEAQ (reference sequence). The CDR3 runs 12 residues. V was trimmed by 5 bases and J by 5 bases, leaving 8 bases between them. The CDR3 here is CASSPQGDTQYF. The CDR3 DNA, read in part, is TGTGCCAGCAGCCCCCAAGGAGATACG.

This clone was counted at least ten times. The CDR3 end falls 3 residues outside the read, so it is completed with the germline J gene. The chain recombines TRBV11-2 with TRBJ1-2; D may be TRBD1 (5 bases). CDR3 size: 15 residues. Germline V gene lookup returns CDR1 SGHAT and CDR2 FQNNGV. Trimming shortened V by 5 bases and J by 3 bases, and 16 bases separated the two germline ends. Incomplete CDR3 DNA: TGTGCCAGCAGCCCAGAGGTCGGGGACTACTATGGC. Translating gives CASSPEVGDYYG. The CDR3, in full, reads CASSPEVGDYYGYTF.

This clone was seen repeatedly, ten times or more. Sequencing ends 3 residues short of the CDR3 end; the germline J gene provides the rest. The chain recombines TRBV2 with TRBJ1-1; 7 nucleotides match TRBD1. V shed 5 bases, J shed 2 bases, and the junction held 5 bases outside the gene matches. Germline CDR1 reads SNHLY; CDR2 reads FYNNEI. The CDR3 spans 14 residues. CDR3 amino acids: CASSLQGSNTEAFF. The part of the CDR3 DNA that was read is TGTGCCAGCAGTCTACAGGGGTCTAACACTGAA.

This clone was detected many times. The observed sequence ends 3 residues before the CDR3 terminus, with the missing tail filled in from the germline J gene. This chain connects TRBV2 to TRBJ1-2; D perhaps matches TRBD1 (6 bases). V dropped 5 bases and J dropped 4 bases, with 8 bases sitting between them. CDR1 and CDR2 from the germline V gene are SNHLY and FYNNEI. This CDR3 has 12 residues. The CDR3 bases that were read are TGTGCCAGCAGTAAGGACAGCTATGGC. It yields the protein CASSKDSYG. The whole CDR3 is CASSKDSYGYTF.

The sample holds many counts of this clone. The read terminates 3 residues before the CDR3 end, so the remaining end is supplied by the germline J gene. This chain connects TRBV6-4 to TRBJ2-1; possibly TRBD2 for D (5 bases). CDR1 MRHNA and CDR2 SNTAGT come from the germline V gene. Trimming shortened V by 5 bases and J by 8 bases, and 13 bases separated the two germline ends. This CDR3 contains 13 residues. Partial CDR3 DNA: TGTGCCAGCAGTCCTCAGGTGGAGGATGAG. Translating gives CASSPQVEDE. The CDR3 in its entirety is CASSPQVEDEQFF.

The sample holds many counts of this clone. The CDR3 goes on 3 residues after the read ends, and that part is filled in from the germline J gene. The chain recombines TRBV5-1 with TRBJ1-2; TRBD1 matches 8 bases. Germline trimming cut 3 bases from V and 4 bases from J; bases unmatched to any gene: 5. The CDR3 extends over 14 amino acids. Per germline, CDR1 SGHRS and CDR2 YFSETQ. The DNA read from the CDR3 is TGCGCCAGCAGCTCTGACAGGGGTGGCTATGGC. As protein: CASSSDRGGYG. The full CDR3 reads CASSSDRGGYGYTF.

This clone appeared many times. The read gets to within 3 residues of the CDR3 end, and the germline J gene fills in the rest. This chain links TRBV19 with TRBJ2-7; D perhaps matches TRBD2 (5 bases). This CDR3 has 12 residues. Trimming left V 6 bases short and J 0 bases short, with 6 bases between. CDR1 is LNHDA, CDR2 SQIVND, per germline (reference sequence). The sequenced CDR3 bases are TGTGCCAGTAGAGGACTCTCCTACGAG. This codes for CASRGLSYE. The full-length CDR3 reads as CASRGLSYEQYF.

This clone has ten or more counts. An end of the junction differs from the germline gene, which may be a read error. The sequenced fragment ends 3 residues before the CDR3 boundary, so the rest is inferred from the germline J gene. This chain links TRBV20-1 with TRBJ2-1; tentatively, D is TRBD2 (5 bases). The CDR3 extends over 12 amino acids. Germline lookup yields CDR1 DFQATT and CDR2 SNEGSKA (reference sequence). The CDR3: CSAREGRNEQFF. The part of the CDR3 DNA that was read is TGCAGTGCGAGAGAGGGCCGGAATGAG.

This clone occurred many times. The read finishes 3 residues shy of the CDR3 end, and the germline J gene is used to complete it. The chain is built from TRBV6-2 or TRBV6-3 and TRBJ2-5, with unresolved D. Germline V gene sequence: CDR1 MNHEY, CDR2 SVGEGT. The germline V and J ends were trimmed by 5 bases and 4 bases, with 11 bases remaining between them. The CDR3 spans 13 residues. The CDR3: CASSPTIAETQYF. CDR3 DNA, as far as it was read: TGTGCCAGCAGTCCCACAATAGCAGAGACC.

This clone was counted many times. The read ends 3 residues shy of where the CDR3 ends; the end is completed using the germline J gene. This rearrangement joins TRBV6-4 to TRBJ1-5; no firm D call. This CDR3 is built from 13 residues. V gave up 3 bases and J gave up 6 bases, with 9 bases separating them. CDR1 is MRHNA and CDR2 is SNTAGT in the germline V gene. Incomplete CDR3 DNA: TGTGCCAGCAGTGAGGTAGATGGTCAGCCC. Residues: CASSEVDGQP. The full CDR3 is CASSEVDGQPQHF.

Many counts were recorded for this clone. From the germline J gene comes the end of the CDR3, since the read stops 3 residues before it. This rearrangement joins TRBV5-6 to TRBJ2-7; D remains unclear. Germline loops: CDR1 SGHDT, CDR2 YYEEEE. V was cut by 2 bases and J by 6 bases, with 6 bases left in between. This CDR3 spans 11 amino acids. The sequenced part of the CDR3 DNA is TGTGCCAGCAGCTTCAGTGGCGAG. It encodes CASSFSGE. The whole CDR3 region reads CASSFSGEQYF.

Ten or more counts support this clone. CDR3 sequence: CASSIIGGRPTYNEQFF. The CDR3 DNA, read in part, is TGTGCCAGTAGTATCATCGGGGGGAGACCAACTTACAATGAG. V and J are TRBV19 and TRBJ2-1, with 7 bases that match TRBD2. The read ends 3 residues early relative to the CDR3; the germline J gene fills the gap. J gave up 4 bases and V 3 bases, and 12 bases lay outside the gene matches. The length of the CDR3 is 17 residues. CDR1 is LNHDA and CDR2 is SQIVND in the germline V gene (reference sequence).

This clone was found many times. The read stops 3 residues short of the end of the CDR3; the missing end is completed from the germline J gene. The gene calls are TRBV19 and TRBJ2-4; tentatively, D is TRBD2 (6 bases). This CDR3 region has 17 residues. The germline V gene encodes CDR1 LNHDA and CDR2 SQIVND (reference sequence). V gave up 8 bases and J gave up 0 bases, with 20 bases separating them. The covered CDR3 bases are TGTGCCAGTCGCCCCAGCCTTGGGACTCAAGCCAAAAACATT. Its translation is CASRPSLGTQAKNI. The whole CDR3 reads CASRPSLGTQAKNIQYF.

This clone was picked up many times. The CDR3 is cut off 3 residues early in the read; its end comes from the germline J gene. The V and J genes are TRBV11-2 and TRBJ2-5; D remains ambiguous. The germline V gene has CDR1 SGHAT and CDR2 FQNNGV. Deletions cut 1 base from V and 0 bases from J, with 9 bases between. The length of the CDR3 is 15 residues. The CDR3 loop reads CASSLGLSNQETQYF. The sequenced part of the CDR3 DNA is TGTGCCAGCAGCTTAGGTCTTTCTAACCAAGAGACC.

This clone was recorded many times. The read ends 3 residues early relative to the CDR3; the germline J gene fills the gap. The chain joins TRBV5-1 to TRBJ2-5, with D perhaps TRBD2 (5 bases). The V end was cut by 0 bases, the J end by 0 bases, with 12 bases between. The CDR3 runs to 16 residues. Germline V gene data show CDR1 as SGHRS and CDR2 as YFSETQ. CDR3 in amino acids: CASSLVYSDDQETQYF. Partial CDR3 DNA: TGCGCCAGCAGCTTGGTTTATAGCGACGACCAAGAGACC.

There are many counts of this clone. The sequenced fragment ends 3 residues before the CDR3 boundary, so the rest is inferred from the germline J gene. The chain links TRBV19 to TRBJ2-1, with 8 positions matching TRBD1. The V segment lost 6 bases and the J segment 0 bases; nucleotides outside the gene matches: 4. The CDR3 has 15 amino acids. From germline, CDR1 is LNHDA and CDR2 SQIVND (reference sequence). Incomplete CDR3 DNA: TGTGCCAGTAGCATCGACAGGGGCTCCTACAATGAG. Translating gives CASSIDRGSYNE. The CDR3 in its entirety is CASSIDRGSYNEQFF.

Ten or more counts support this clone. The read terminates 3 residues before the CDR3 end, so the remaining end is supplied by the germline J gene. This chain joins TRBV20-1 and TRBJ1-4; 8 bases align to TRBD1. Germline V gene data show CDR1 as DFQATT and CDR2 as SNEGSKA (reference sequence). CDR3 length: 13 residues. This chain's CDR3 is CRAGDRGDEKLFF. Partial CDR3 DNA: TGCAGGGCAGGTGACAGGGGTGATGAAAAA.

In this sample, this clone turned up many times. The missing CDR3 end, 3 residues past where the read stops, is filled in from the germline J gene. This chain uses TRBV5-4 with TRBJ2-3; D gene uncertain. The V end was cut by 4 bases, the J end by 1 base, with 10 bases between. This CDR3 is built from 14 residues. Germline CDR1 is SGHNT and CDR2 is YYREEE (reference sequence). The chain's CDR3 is CASSDSHRTDTQYF. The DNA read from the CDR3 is TGTGCCAGCAGCGACTCTCACCGCACAGATACG. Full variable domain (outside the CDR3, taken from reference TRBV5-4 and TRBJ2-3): ETGVTQSPTHLIKTRGQQVTLRCSSQSGHNTVSWYQQALGQGPQFIFQYYREEENGRGNFPPRFSGLQFPNYSSELNVNALELDDSALYLCASSDSHRTDTQYFGPGTRLTVL.

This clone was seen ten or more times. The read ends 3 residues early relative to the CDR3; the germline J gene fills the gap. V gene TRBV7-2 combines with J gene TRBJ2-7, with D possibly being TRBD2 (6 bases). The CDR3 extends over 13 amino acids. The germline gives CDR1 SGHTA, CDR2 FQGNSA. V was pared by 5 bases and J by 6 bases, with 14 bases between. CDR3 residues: CASSLHGTPEQYF. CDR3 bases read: TGTGCCAGCAGCCTGCACGGGACTCCCGAG. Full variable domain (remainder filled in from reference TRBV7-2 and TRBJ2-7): GAGVSQSPSNKVTEKGKDVELRCDPISGHTALYWYRQSLGQGLEFLIYFQGNSAPDKSGLPSDRFSAERTGGSVSTLTIQRTQQEDSAVYLCASSLHGTPEQYFGPGTRLTVT.

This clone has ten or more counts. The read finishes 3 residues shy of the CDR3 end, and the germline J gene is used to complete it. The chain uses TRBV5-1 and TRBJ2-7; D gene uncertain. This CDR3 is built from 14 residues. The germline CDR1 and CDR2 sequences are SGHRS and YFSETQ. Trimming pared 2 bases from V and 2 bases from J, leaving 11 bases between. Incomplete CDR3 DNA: TGCGCCAGCAGCTTATCCTTAGATACCTACGAG. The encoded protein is CASSLSLDTYE. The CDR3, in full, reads CASSLSLDTYEQYF.

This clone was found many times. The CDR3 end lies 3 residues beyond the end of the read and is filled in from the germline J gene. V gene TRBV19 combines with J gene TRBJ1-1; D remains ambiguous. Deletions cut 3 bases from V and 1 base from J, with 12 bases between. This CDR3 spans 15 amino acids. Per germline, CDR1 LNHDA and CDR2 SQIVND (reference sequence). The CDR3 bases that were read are TGTGCCAGTAGTATGATCGAACTGAGGAACACTGAA. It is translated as CASSMIELRNTE. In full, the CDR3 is CASSMIELRNTEAFF. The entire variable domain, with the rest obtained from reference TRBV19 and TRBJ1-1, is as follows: DGGITQSPKYLFRKEGQNVTLSCEQNLNHDAMYWYRQDPGQGLRLIYYSQIVNDFQKGDIAEGYSVSREKKESFPLTVTSAQKNPTAFYLCASSMIELRNTEAFFGQGTRLTVV.

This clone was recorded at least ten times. Incomplete CDR3 DNA: TGCAGTGCTAGAGTTAGACTAGCGGGAGAGTACACAGATACG. This translates into CSARVRLAGEYTDT. Given in full, the CDR3 is CSARVRLAGEYTDTQYF. The V call is TRBV20-1, the J call TRBJ2-3, with 12 bases that match TRBD2. The observed sequence ends 3 residues before the CDR3 terminus, with the missing tail filled in from the germline J gene. The CDR3 spans 17 residues. Germline V gives CDR1 DFQATT, CDR2 SNEGSKA (reference sequence). With V trimmed by 1 base and J by 2 bases, 7 bases remained unmatched.